The clone carrying this T cell receptor (beta chain) was picked up one time. Its antigen remains unknown. The CDR3 is 11 amino acids. V lost 11 bases, J lost 0 bases, and 5 bases lay in between. Germline assignment: CDR1 LNHDA and CDR2 SQIVND (reference sequence). The data belong to a study of shared clonotypes between healthy human individuals. The test was conducted at deep level. Among the unsorted PBMC samples, replicate PCRs used about 300 ng DNA, some 30,000 T cell genomes. Repertoires were generated with immunoSEQ multiplex PCR, while TCRdb's copy carries only in-frame clones and drops some. Counted here are about 490,000 clones, about 82% occurring once; the ten biggest clones make up about an eighth. General study findings and limits: Exclusively blood specimens were collected; tissue repertoires likely differ. Sequencing depth was expected to influence donor clonotype sharing.

The sequenced sample consisted of PBMCs. The sequence came from a woman in her forties in good health. Some clones in this sample may be carry-over from other donors' samples. The rearrangement joins TRBV19 to TRBJ1-3; the D is unclear. CDR3 DNA sequence: TGTGCCGCAGGCTCTGGAAACACCATATATTTT. It is translated as CAAGSGNTIYF.